A single TCR beta chain is shown here with its context. No antigen is known for it. The data are from a study of human versus mouse CDR3 diversity and MHC coevolution. Study-wide results and caveats: About 6 MHC II alleles selected the human T cells.

Naive CD4 T cells, CD45RO-negative and CD62L-positive, were flow-sorted from PBMCs. Sequenced by immunoSEQ multiplex PCR; TCRdb stores in-frame clones only, minus some. The sample contains tens of thousands of clones, over 90% of which appear only once. Germline V gives CDR1 SGHDT, CDR2 YYEEEE. The CDR3 runs 14 residues. Between the trimmed V and J ends, which lost 6 bases and 0 bases, there was a span of 11 bases. The source material was naive CD4+ T cells from blood. Subset given: CD45RO-negative CD62L-positive naive CD4 T cells. The rearrangement joins TRBV5-6 to TRBJ2-3; a weak D match, TRBD1 (6 bases). This TCR was sampled from a person aged 60 to 70 in good health. The CDR3 DNA is TGTGCCAGCACCTGGACAGCTAGCACAGATACGCAGTATTTT. Translation: CASTWTASTDTQYF.